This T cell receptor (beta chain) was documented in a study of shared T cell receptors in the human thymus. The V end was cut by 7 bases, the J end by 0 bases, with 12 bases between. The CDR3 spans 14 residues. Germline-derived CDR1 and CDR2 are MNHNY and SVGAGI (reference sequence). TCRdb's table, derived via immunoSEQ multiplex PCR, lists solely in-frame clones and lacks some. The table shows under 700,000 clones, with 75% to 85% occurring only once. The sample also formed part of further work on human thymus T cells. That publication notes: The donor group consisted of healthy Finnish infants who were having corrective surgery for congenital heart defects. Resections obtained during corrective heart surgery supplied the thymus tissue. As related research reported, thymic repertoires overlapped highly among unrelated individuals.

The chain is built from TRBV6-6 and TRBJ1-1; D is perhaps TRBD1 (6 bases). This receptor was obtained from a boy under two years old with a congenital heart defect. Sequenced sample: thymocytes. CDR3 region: CASNTGTLNTEAFF. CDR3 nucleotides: TGTGCCAGCAATACCGGGACACTGAACACTGAAGCTTTCTTT.